The T cell receptor beta chain described here comes from a study of molecular identifiers for immune sequencing clone quantification. Study results and caveats: Clones that exceeded 20 RNA copies held over 97% of effector molecules, yet under 1% in naive cells. Approximately 1 million naive cells reportedly did not prevent detection of spiked Jurkat TCR RNA from one cell.

Trimming removed 4 bases from V and 7 bases from J, with 8 bases in between. The V gene's germline CDR1 is SNHLY and CDR2 FYNNEI. The CDR3 sequence is 11 residues long. The authors built bulk TCR libraries by previously described methods with listed TCR primers. TCRdb fed the PCR reads into MiXCR, producing one record per CDR3 protein. The sample consists of over 600,000 distinct CDR3 sequences, about 20% of them appearing once. As concerns this clonotype: Its antigen is not identified.

V and J are TRBV2 and TRBJ2-7; D call uncertain. The sample comprised naive CD8+ T cells from blood, with Jurkat cell RNA spiked in. As for subset: FACS-sorted CD8+CD4-CCR7+CD45RA+ naive T cells. The receptor's source is a human donor in good health. Some libraries in this study had Jurkat cell RNA spiked in. The CDR3 region is CASSVAQEQYF. Here the CDR3 DNA reads TGTGCCAGCAGTGTGGCTCAAGAGCAGTACTTC.